This T cell receptor beta chain stems from a study of post-analysis software for immune sequencing data. Trimming at V came to 4 bases and at J to 3 bases, leaving 10 bases not matched to a gene. The CDR3 covers 16 residues. CDR1 is SGHVS, CDR2 FQNEAQ, per germline. This clonotype was recorded a few times. Its matching antigen is unknown. Presence of unique molecular identifiers characterized the TCR beta cDNA libraries. TCRdb processed the PCR reads anew with MiXCR; each CDR3 protein has one entry. In the table there are about 540,000 distinct CDR3 sequences, around 36% of which are singletons. Overall study results and limits: Significantly decreased normalized Chao1 diversity was recorded for multiple sclerosis patients relative to controls. Patients had higher frequencies than controls of four to six TRBV segments, including TRBV5-6, TRBV5-1 and TRBV20-1.

The TCR originated in a girl under 18 with multiple sclerosis. The sample was blood. V and J are TRBV7-8 and TRBJ2-3, with 7 nucleotides matching TRBD2. The CDR3 DNA reads as TGTGCCAGCAGCTCAGGACTAGAGATGGGAACAGATACGCAGTATTTT. Translation gives CASSSGLEMGTDTQYF. Full variable domain (remainder filled in from reference TRBV7-8 and TRBJ2-3): GAGVSQSPRYKVAKRGQDVALRCDPISGHVSLFWYQQALGQGPEFLTYFQNEAQLDKSGLPSDRFFAERPEGSVSTLKIQRTQQEDSAVYLCASSSGLEMGTDTQYFGPGTRLTVL.